These 14 T cell receptor beta chains originate from one sample sequenced in a study of neurological immune-mediated disorders. TCRdb redid the calling of the 5' RACE reads with MiXCR, one entry per CDR3 protein. The sample holds 35,000 or so distinct CDR3 sequences, about 14% seen once. Specimen: PBMCs. The source of these receptors is a woman aged 45-65 years with HTLV-1-associated myelopathy (HAM/TSP).

By sample fraction, this clonotype is medium-sized. The chain employs TRBV25-1 and TRBJ1-2; weak D call: TRBD1 (6 bases). This CDR3 region has 15 residues. V lost 6 bases and J lost 4, with 18 bases in between. Germline V gene lookup returns CDR1 MGHDK and CDR2 SYGVNS. CDR3 sequence reads: CASSRQGGTFYGYTF. CDR3 nucleotide sequence: TGTGCCAGCAGCCGCCAAGGGGGAACCTTCTATGGCTACACCTTC.

This clonotype was seen ten or more times. V usage is TRBV20-1 and J usage is TRBJ1-2; 10 bases line up with TRBD1. CDR1 and CDR2 (germline): DFQATT, SNEGSKA (reference sequence). Unmatched junction bases numbered 2, after V lost 6 bases and J lost 4 bases. The CDR3 consists of 12 residues. CDR3 DNA sequence: TGCAGTGCAGGACAGGGGGGCTATGGCTACACCTTC. This gives the protein CSAGQGGYGYTF.

This clonotype was recorded at least ten times. This rearrangement joins TRBV5-1 to TRBJ2-7, with 8 bases aligning to TRBD1. The CDR3 extends over 17 amino acids. The trim removed 1 base at V and 0 bases at J, leaving 9 bases unmatched. Germline V gives CDR1 SGHRS, CDR2 YFSETQ. This CDR3 is CASSLTETGVFSYEQYF. The CDR3 DNA sequence: TGCGCCAGCAGCTTGACCGAGACAGGGGTCTTCTCCTACGAGCAGTACTTC.

This clonotype was picked up many times. In nucleotides, the CDR3 is TGTGCCAGCTCTCCAAATGGGGGGGCCTACGGTGAGCAGTTCTTC. It codes for CASSPNGGAYGEQFF. The chain joins TRBV18 to TRBJ2-1; D is perhaps TRBD2 (7 bases). The CDR3 covers 15 residues. Trimming stripped 6 bases from V and 9 bases from J, with 21 bases between. Germline V gives CDR1 KGHSH, CDR2 LQKENI.

At least ten counts were recorded for this clonotype. The chain employs TRBV7-2 and TRBJ2-3; D ambiguous. Germline lookup yields CDR1 SGHTA and CDR2 FQGNSA. Trimming left V 2 bases short and J 1 base short, with 19 bases between. The CDR3 runs to 18 residues. The CDR3 nucleotides are TGTGCCAGCAGCTTATTTTCCATGCTCACTGGGGGCACAGATACGCAGTATTTT. Translation gives CASSLFSMLTGGTDTQYF.

This clonotype was picked up many times. V and J are TRBV7-2 and TRBJ2-5; D might be TRBD2 (6 bases). Germline values: CDR1 SGHTA, CDR2 FQGNSA. The CDR3 has 14 residues. V was clipped by 4 bases and J by 1 base, with 10 bases between them. The CDR3 DNA is TGTGCCAGCAGCTATGGGACTCCCCAAGAGACCCAGTACTTC. Translated, it gives CASSYGTPQETQYF.

This clonotype was seen at least ten times. The chain is built from TRBV7-2 and TRBJ2-5, with 8 positions matching TRBD2. The germline gives CDR1 SGHTA, CDR2 FQGNSA. J gave up 7 bases and V 3 bases, and 19 bases lay outside the gene matches. This CDR3 is built from 18 residues. The CDR3 reads CASSFPGTSPTLAVTQYF. CDR3 DNA sequence: TGTGCCAGCAGCTTCCCCGGGACTAGTCCAACTCTAGCAGTGACCCAGTACTTC.

CDR3 residues: CSAPSDNSYEQYV. For the CDR3, the DNA is TGCAGTGCCCCATCGGACAACTCCTACGAGCAGTACGTC. The chain has TRBV20-1 and TRBJ2-7; perhaps TRBD1 as D (5 bases). With 6 bases removed from V and 0 bases from J, the gap between germline ends came to 12 bases. The germline CDR1 and CDR2 sequences are DFQATT and SNEGSKA (reference sequence). The CDR3 is 13 residues long.

This clonotype has a count of ten or more. The gene calls are TRBV19 and TRBJ2-6; D is unresolved. The CDR3 runs to 17 residues. V dropped 5 bases and J dropped 2 bases, with 16 bases sitting between them. From germline, CDR1 is LNHDA and CDR2 SQIVND (reference sequence). The CDR3 protein is CASSPTVRNTGANVLTF. The DNA of the CDR3 is TGTGCCAGTAGTCCGACTGTAAGGAACACTGGGGCCAACGTCCTGACTTTC.

This clonotype was counted ten times or more. The chain combines TRBV29-1 with TRBJ1-1; D gene uncertain. Per germline, CDR1 SQVTM and CDR2 ANQGSEA. V was trimmed by 4 bases and J by 1 base, leaving 4 bases between them. This CDR3 contains 11 residues. This CDR3 is CSVVRNTEAFF. Written as DNA, the CDR3 is TGCAGCGTTGTCAGGAACACTGAAGCTTTCTTT.

In its sample, this clonotype was seen many times. This chain uses TRBV4-3 with TRBJ1-2, with D perhaps TRBD1 (5 bases). The CDR3 spans 14 residues. V dropped 4 bases and J dropped 2 bases, with 11 bases sitting between them. The V gene's germline CDR1 is LGHNA and CDR2 YSLEER. In DNA, the CDR3 is TGCGCCAGCAGCCGGGGGGGAACCAACTATGGCTACACCTTC. Its protein product is CASSRGGTNYGYTF.

This clonotype has ten or more counts. The chain has TRBV12-3 or TRBV12-4 and TRBJ1-5; D gene uncertain. With 3 bases removed from V and 6 bases from J, the gap between germline ends came to 12 bases. This CDR3 has 14 amino acids. The CDR3 loop is CASSFGEGTQPQHF. The CDR3, as DNA: TGTGCCAGCAGTTTTGGTGAGGGCACTCAGCCCCAGCATTTT.

This clonotype was seen many times. The genes are TRBV7-2 and TRBJ2-3, with D perhaps matching TRBD1 or TRBD2 (6 bases each). The CDR3 is 14 residues long. V was pared by 8 bases and J by 1 base, with 13 bases between. CDR1 and CDR2 (germline): SGHTA, FQGNSA. The CDR3 region has the DNA TGTGCCAGCGGCAGGGGAGGCGGCACAGATACGCAGTATTTT. It encodes CASGRGGGTDTQYF.

This clonotype was picked up many times. The chain combines TRBV6-2 or TRBV6-3 with TRBJ2-1; maybe TRBD2 (5 bases). The CDR3 contains 12 residues. V gave up 5 bases and J gave up 10 bases, with 12 bases separating them. Per germline, CDR1 MNHEY and CDR2 SVGEGT. The CDR3 DNA is TGTGCCAGCAGTCCCACTAGGTTGGAGCAGTTCTTC. It translates to CASSPTRLEQFF.